This paragraph reports one TCR beta chain. These data belong to a study of T cells in tuberculosis. Clones were sequenced by immunoSEQ multiplex PCR, and TCRdb holds only the in-frame ones, with some missing. Of 40,000 to 45,000 clones in the sample, about 95% are singletons; the top ten hold roughly 7%. Germline-derived CDR1 and CDR2 are SGHRS and YFSETQ. The CDR3 has 15 residues. V gave up 4 bases and J gave up 1 base, with 14 bases separating them. This sequence joins TRBV5-1 and TRBJ1-1, with D perhaps TRBD1 (6 bases). What was sequenced was PBMCs. This TCR was sampled from a donor aged 10 to 29 with latent tuberculosis or without tuberculosis infection. The CDR3, as DNA: TGCGCCAGCAGCGCAGACATAGGGGGGAACACTGAAGCTTTCTTT. This encodes CASSADIGGNTEAFF.